The next 6 T cell receptor beta chains were all read from a single sample in a study of PD-L1 blockade in urothelial cancer. Produced via immunoSEQ multiplex PCR; TCRdb's table is partial and in-frame only. The table includes roughly 49,000 clones, about 85% detected once. The sample in question was PBMCs, obtained around atezolizumab (anti-PD-L1) treatment. Receptors were obtained from a man aged 55-75 years with urothelial cancer.

The genes are TRBV4-2 and TRBJ2-5; 13 positions agree with TRBD2. The CDR3 spans 18 residues. After removal of 4 bases from V and 1 base from J, the junction contained 9 bases not matched to a gene. From germline, CDR1 is LGHNA and CDR2 YNFKEQ. The chain's CDR3 is CASSLTSGGAGAQETQYF. The CDR3 region has the DNA TGTGCCAGCAGCCTAACTAGCGGGGGGGCCGGAGCCCAAGAGACCCAGTACTTC.

The rearrangement uses TRBV27 and TRBJ1-2; TRBD1 matches 7 bases. Per germline, CDR1 MNHEY and CDR2 SMNVEV (reference sequence). V shed 5 bases, J shed 4 bases, and the junction held 4 bases outside the gene matches. The CDR3 loop spans 13 amino acids. CDR3 bases: TGTGCCAGCAGTCTAGGGGGCGCCTATGGCTACACCTTC. Protein sequence: CASSLGGAYGYTF.

The gene calls are TRBV19 and TRBJ1-1; D call uncertain. The germline V gene has CDR1 LNHDA and CDR2 SQIVND (reference sequence). V was clipped by 10 bases and J by 4 bases, with 13 bases between them. CDR3 length equals 12 residues. The CDR3 DNA is TGTGCCATAAGGGATGGAGGCACTGAAGCTTTCTTT. Its translation is CAIRDGGTEAFF.

The J gene is TRBJ2-3, the V gene TRBV11-3; 14 bases are shared with TRBD2. The length of the CDR3 is 16 residues. The germline V gene encodes CDR1 SGHNT and CDR2 YENEEA. Losses at the gene ends were 7 bases for V and 1 base for J; bases not matched to a gene: 4. The CDR3: CASTVTSGGGTDTQYF. The CDR3 DNA follows: TGTGCCAGCACCGTGACTAGCGGGGGGGGCACAGATACGCAGTATTTT.

The CDR3 spells CASKPGQGLWQPQHF. In DNA form, the CDR3 reads TGTGCCAGCAAACCGGGACAGGGGCTATGGCAGCCCCAGCATTTT. This chain joins TRBV7-2 and TRBJ1-5; 10 bases align to TRBD1. CDR3 length: 15 residues. J gave up 7 bases and V 7 bases, and 10 bases lay outside the gene matches. Germline-derived CDR1 and CDR2 are SGHTA and FQGNSA. Full variable domain (rest looked up from reference TRBV7-2 and TRBJ1-5): GAGVSQSPSNKVTEKGKDVELRCDPISGHTALYWYRQSLGQGLEFLIYFQGNSAPDKSGLPSDRFSAERTGGSVSTLTIQRTQQEDSAVYLCASKPGQGLWQPQHFGDGTRLSIL.

The CDR3 nucleotides read TGTGCCAGCAGCTCGGATAGCGGGGGGGCGGAGACCCAGTACTTC. It specifies CASSSDSGGAETQYF. The V gene is TRBV5-4, the J gene TRBJ2-5; 11 nucleotides agree with TRBD2. The CDR3 spans 15 residues. Germline V gene lookup returns CDR1 SGHNT and CDR2 YYREEE (reference sequence). The junction had 6 bases not matched to a gene; V was cut back by 3 bases and J by 5 bases.